The 27 T cell receptor beta chains reported below all come from one sample, sequenced in a study of blood T cell repertoires in COVID-19. Repertoires were generated with immunoSEQ multiplex PCR, while TCRdb's copy carries only in-frame clones and drops some. The sample lists about 110,000 clones, 81% seen once, with about 40% in the top ten. The material sequenced was peripheral blood. Every receptor here comes from an elderly man with acute or convalescent COVID-19.

The chain uses TRBV6-5 and TRBJ1-5; 7 bases match TRBD1. The J segment lost 5 bases and the V segment lost 6 bases, leaving 1 base of the junction unmatched. Germline CDR1 MNHEY, CDR2 SVGAGI. The CDR3 consists of 12 residues. For the CDR3, the DNA is TGTGCCAGCAGGACAGGGCATCAGCCCCAGCATTTT. Amino acid sequence: CASRTGHQPQHF.

This clone was detected only once. The V call is TRBV2, the J call TRBJ2-3; D ambiguous. Germline values: CDR1 SNHLY, CDR2 FYNNEI. This CDR3 has 12 residues. The ends were cut back, 7 bases at V and 2 bases at J, with 7 bases in the middle. CDR3 sequence (DNA): TGTGCCAGCACCCAATTCACAGATACGCAGTATTTT. Amino acid sequence: CASTQFTDTQYF.

This clone was found once. This chain joins TRBV5-6 and TRBJ1-2; D is ambiguous. This CDR3 comprises 13 residues. V lost 1 base and J 2 bases, leaving 6 bases between the germline ends. Germline values: CDR1 SGHDT, CDR2 YYEEEE. CDR3 amino acids: CASSLYGNYGYTF. CDR3 in DNA: TGTGCCAGCAGCTTGTACGGGAACTATGGCTACACCTTC.

Note on this clone: Other DNA sequences in the sample encode the same CDR3. The chain is built from TRBV18 and TRBJ2-1; 12 positions agree with TRBD2. The CDR3 has 15 amino acids. The V and J ends lost 3 bases and 4 bases, in that order; junction bases with no gene match: 1. Germline CDR1 reads KGHSH; CDR2 reads LQKENI. The CDR3 DNA follows: TGTGCCAGCTCACCGACTAGCGGGAGTTACAATGAGCAGTTCTTC. It encodes CASSPTSGSYNEQFF. Full variable domain (remainder filled in from reference TRBV18 and TRBJ2-1): NAGVMQNPRHLVRRRGQEARLRCSPMKGHSHVYWYRQLPEEGLKFMVYLQKENIIDESGMPKERFSAEFPKEGPSILRIQQVVRGDSAAYFCASSPTSGSYNEQFFGPGTRLTVL.

This clone was seen a handful of times. The genes are TRBV6-5 and TRBJ1-5; D not resolved. From germline, CDR1 is MNHEY and CDR2 SVGAGI. CDR3 length: 14 residues. The V and J ends lost 5 bases and 3 bases respectively, with 11 bases between them. CDR3 DNA sequence: TGTGCCAGCAGTCTCCGACGGGACAATCAGCCCCAGCATTTT. It encodes CASSLRRDNQPQHF.

The chain couples TRBV18 to TRBJ2-1; a possible D gene is TRBD1 (5 bases). The CDR3 contains 18 residues. V was cut by 1 base and J by 2 bases, with 18 bases left in between. Germline V CDR1 and CDR2: KGHSH, LQKENI. The CDR3: CASSPLQGTKRAYNEQFF. The DNA for the CDR3 is TGTGCCAGCTCACCACTGCAGGGCACCAAACGGGCCTACAATGAGCAGTTCTTC.

The chain carries TRBV30 and TRBJ2-3; the match to TRBD2 covers 11 bases. The CDR3 has 16 amino acids. Losses at the gene ends were 2 bases for V and 6 bases for J; bases not matched to a gene: 10. The V gene's germline CDR1 is GTSNPN and CDR2 SVGIG (reference sequence). The CDR3 protein is CAWSPLSGRALDTQYF. Written as DNA, the CDR3 is TGTGCCTGGAGTCCCCTTAGCGGGAGGGCCTTGGATACGCAGTATTTT.

This chain connects TRBV27 to TRBJ2-1, with a weak D call TRBD2 (5 bases). Trimming left V 5 bases short and J 0 bases short, with 14 bases between. Germline CDR1 and CDR2: MNHEY and SMNVEV (reference sequence). The CDR3 runs to 16 residues. In DNA, the CDR3 is TGTGCCAGCAGTATTATAGCGTCGAGCTCCTACAATGAGCAGTTCTTC. It translates to CASSIIASSSYNEQFF.

The CDR3 sequence is CASSFGQALGNTIYF. CDR3 DNA: TGTGCCAGCAGTTTTGGGCAGGCTCTTGGAAACACCATATATTTT. The genes are TRBV28 and TRBJ1-3; D remains unclear. V was shortened by 3 bases and J by 3 bases, with 12 bases between the two germline ends. CDR1 is MDHEN, CDR2 SYDVKM, per germline. The CDR3 length is 15 residues.

V and J are TRBV18 and TRBJ1-2; tentatively, D is TRBD1 (5 bases). Germline V gives CDR1 KGHSH, CDR2 LQKENI. Trimming took off 4 bases at V and 1 base at J, with 10 bases between the two ends. This CDR3 is 14 amino acids long. In DNA form, the CDR3 reads TGTGCCAGCTCACAGGACACAATTAACTATGGCTACACCTTC. This codes for CASSQDTINYGYTF.

The J gene is TRBJ2-3, the V gene TRBV18, with 9 bases lining up with TRBD2. Germline V gene data show CDR1 as KGHSH and CDR2 as LQKENI. CDR3 length: 16 amino acids. Trimming at V came to 5 bases and at J to 2 bases, leaving 8 bases not matched to a gene. As DNA, the CDR3 is TGTGCCAGCTCATCCCCTAGCGGGGTACTCACAGATACGCAGTATTTT. This codes for CASSSPSGVLTDTQYF.

J is TRBJ2-5 and V is TRBV4-1, with 7 nucleotides matching TRBD1. Germline V gene sequence: CDR1 MGHRA, CDR2 YSYEKL. V shed 3 bases, J shed 5 bases, and the junction held 9 bases outside the gene matches. There are 15 residues in the CDR3. CDR3 sequence (DNA): TGCGCCAGCAGCCAGAATCTAGGGGGCTATGAGACCCAGTACTTC. Protein product: CASSQNLGGYETQYF.

This chain joins TRBV5-1 and TRBJ2-5; 7 bases match TRBD1. The J segment lost 5 bases and the V segment lost 4 bases, leaving 11 bases of the junction unmatched. Germline loops: CDR1 SGHRS, CDR2 YFSETQ. The CDR3 runs to 15 residues. The CDR3 sequence is CASSPRQGWGETQYF. In DNA, the CDR3 is TGCGCCAGCAGCCCCAGACAGGGTTGGGGCGAGACCCAGTACTTC.

This clone was found once. This chain uses TRBV6-5 with TRBJ1-6; weak D call: TRBD1 (6 bases). The CDR3 contains 15 residues. The V end lost 6 bases, the J end lost 7 bases, and 16 bases lay between the germline ends. Per germline, CDR1 MNHEY and CDR2 SVGAGI. The CDR3 sequence: CASSPYRVVNSPLHF. Here the CDR3 DNA reads TGTGCCAGCAGCCCCTACAGGGTTGTCAATTCACCCCTCCACTTT.

This clone has a single count. The CDR3 is CATSGQLYYNEQFF. CDR3 DNA: TGTGCCACTAGCGGGCAGCTGTACTACAATGAGCAGTTCTTC. The genes are TRBV6-5 and TRBJ2-1; 8 bases line up with TRBD2. The germline V gene encodes CDR1 MNHEY and CDR2 SVGAGI. V trimming: 10 bases; J trimming: 3 bases; junction bases outside the gene matches: 8. This CDR3 has 14 amino acids.

The chain uses TRBV5-4 and TRBJ1-6; TRBD1 might be the D (6 bases). Germline lookup yields CDR1 SGHNT and CDR2 YYREEE (reference sequence). The length of the CDR3 is 15 residues. The V gene lost 5 bases and the J gene lost 9 bases, with 18 bases spanning the gap. In nucleotides, the CDR3 is TGTGCCAGCAGACCAGGGACAAACGAAGGTTCACCCCTCCACTTT. Its translation: CASRPGTNEGSPLHF.

The chain is built from TRBV18 and TRBJ2-5, with TRBD2 as a possible D gene (5 bases). Deletions cut 2 bases from V and 4 bases from J, with 14 bases between. Per the germline V gene, CDR1 is KGHSH and CDR2 is LQKENI. This CDR3 has 15 amino acids. CDR3 bases: TGTGCCAGCTCACCAGAACTAGGGTTACGAGAGACCCAGTACTTC. This sequence encodes CASSPELGLRETQYF.

The CDR3 is CASSLNSGGGAEQYF. DNA for the CDR3: TGCGCCAGCAGCCTAAATAGCGGGGGTGGAGCCGAGCAGTACTTC. This chain links TRBV5-1 with TRBJ2-7; 9 positions match TRBD2. V lost 4 bases and J lost 6; bases outside the gene matches: 11. The CDR3 consists of 15 residues. Germline V lookup: CDR1 SGHRS, CDR2 YFSETQ. Looking up the rest from reference TRBV5-1 and TRBJ2-7 gives the full variable domain: KAGVTQTPRYLIKTRGQQVTLSCSPISGHRSVSWYQQTPGQGLQFLFEYFSETQRNKGNFPGRFSGRQFSNSRSEMNVSTLELGDSALYLCASSLNSGGGAEQYFGPGTRLTVT.

V gene TRBV28 combines with J gene TRBJ1-6; no clear D. Germline V gene lookup returns CDR1 MDHEN and CDR2 SYDVKM. Trimming left V 4 bases short and J 4 bases short, with 17 bases between. CDR3 length: 17 amino acids. CDR3 DNA sequence: TGTGCCAGCAGTTCATCGACTGGTGCAGAGTATAATTCACCCCTCCACTTT. Translated, it gives CASSSSTGAEYNSPLHF. The full variable domain, completed using reference TRBV28 and TRBJ1-6, is DVKVTQSSRYLVKRTGEKVFLECVQDMDHENMFWYRQDPGLGLRLIYFSYDVKMKEKGDIPEGYSVSREKKERFSLILESASTNQTSMYLCASSSSTGAEYNSPLHFGNGTRLTVT.

This sequence joins TRBV6-5 and TRBJ2-7, with D perhaps TRBD2 (5 bases). V lost 6 bases and J 3 bases, leaving 15 bases between the germline ends. Germline V gene data show CDR1 as MNHEY and CDR2 as SVGAGI. The CDR3 spans 14 residues. CDR3 bases: TGTGCCAGCAGCCTGGACTGGGTCAGCTACGAGCAGTACTTC. Amino acids: CASSLDWVSYEQYF.

The rearrangement joins TRBV6-5 to TRBJ2-6; maybe TRBD1 (6 bases). V shed 7 bases and J shed 2 bases, with 12 bases lying between them. CDR3 size: 15 residues. Per the germline V gene, CDR1 is MNHEY and CDR2 is SVGAGI. The CDR3 reads CASNTGSAGANVLTF. The CDR3 bases are TGTGCCAGCAACACAGGGTCTGCTGGGGCCAACGTCCTGACTTTC.

This chain uses TRBV6-5 with TRBJ2-2, with TRBD1 identical over 8 bases. The V gene's germline CDR1 is MNHEY and CDR2 SVGAGI. The CDR3 loop spans 15 amino acids. V shed 7 bases, J shed 5 bases, and the junction held 9 bases outside the gene matches. The CDR3 nucleotides are TGTGCCAGCATTCCCGCGACAGGGGTTACCGGGGAGCTGTTTTTT. Amino acids: CASIPATGVTGELFF.

The V and J genes are TRBV7-8 and TRBJ2-1; 8 bases agree with TRBD2. Germline V gene data show CDR1 as SGHVS and CDR2 as FQNEAQ. The CDR3 has 15 residues. Losses at the gene ends were 3 bases for V and 7 bases for J; bases not matched to a gene: 8. This chain's CDR3 is CASSFGQREKNEQFF. Here the CDR3 DNA reads TGTGCCAGCAGCTTTGGCCAGCGGGAGAAGAATGAGCAGTTCTTC. The whole variable domain, remainder taken from reference TRBV7-8 and TRBJ2-1, is GAGVSQSPRYKVAKRGQDVALRCDPISGHVSLFWYQQALGQGPEFLTYFQNEAQLDKSGLPSDRFFAERPEGSVSTLKIQRTQQEDSAVYLCASSFGQREKNEQFFGPGTRLTVL.

This chain joins TRBV29-1 and TRBJ1-4; D not certain. Germline CDR1 is SQVTM and CDR2 is ANQGSEA. V was clipped by 5 bases and J by 5 bases, with 9 bases between them. The CDR3 sequence is 12 residues long. Here the CDR3 DNA reads TGCAGCGTTTCCCAGGAAAATGAAAAACTGTTTTTT. It translates to CSVSQENEKLFF.

V usage is TRBV28 and J usage is TRBJ1-5; D call uncertain. The CDR3 spans 15 residues. Trimming stripped 2 bases from V and 0 bases from J, with 8 bases between. From germline, CDR1 is MDHEN and CDR2 SYDVKM. CDR3 in DNA: TGTGCCAGCAGTTTACCGGGGTCTAGCAATCAGCCCCAGCATTTT. This codes for CASSLPGSSNQPQHF.

The chain uses TRBV5-1 and TRBJ2-1; TRBD2 aligns across 12 bases. The germline CDR1 and CDR2 sequences are SGHRS and YFSETQ. V shed 0 bases, J shed 8 bases, and the junction held 6 bases outside the gene matches. This CDR3 is 16 amino acids long. The CDR3 is CASSLALAGGSHEQFF. The CDR3 nucleotides are TGCGCCAGCAGCTTGGCCCTAGCGGGAGGGAGCCATGAGCAGTTCTTC.

The rearrangement uses TRBV4-1 and TRBJ1-5; D is ambiguous. Germline CDR1 MGHRA, CDR2 YSYEKL. The V gene lost 0 bases and the J gene lost 3 bases, with 9 bases spanning the gap. This CDR3 has 15 amino acids. The CDR3 nucleotides are TGCGCCAGCAGCCAAGACTTGGAGTACAATCAGCCCCAGCATTTT. Translation gives CASSQDLEYNQPQHF.